This T cell receptor (beta chain) was identified during a study of cytomegalovirus exposure and HLA in healthy donors. CDR3 length: 11 amino acids. Trimming took off 3 bases at V and 5 bases at J, with 5 bases between the two ends. The germline gives CDR1 SGHDT, CDR2 YYEEEE. In the PCR, 60 Vbeta and 13 Jbeta primers were used. Using immunoSEQ multiplex PCR, the repertoire was profiled, and TCRdb retains in-frame clones only, with some absent. The data contain 200,000 to 250,000 clones, around 80% of them seen just once; the ten biggest clones take up about 7.3%. The receptor comes from a woman aged 60-70 years in good health and CMV-seropositive. The sample comprised PBMCs. This chain uses TRBV5-6 with TRBJ2-5; D is unresolved. This chain's CDR3 is CASSYGETQYF. In nucleotides, the CDR3 is TGTGCCAGCAGCTACGGGGAGACCCAGTACTTC. The full variable domain, rest sourced from reference TRBV5-6 and TRBJ2-5, is DAGVTQSPTHLIKTRGQQVTLRCSPKSGHDTVSWYQQALGQGPQFIFQYYEEEERQRGNFPDRFSGHQFPNYSSELNVNALLLGDSALYLCASSYGETQYFGPGTRLLVL.